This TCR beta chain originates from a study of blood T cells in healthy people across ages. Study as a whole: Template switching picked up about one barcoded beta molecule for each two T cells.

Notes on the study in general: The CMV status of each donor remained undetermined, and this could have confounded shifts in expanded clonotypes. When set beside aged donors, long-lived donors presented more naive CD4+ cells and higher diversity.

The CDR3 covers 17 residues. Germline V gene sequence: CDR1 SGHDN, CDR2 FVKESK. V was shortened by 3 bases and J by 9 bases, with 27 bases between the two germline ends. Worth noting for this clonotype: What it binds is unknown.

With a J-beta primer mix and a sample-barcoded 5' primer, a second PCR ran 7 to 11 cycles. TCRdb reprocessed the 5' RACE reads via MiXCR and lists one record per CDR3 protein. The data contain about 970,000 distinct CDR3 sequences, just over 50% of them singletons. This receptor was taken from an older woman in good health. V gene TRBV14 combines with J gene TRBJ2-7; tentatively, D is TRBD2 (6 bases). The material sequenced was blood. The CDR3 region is CASSHTHPTGTRVWQYF. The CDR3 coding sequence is TGTGCCAGCAGCCACACACACCCTACCGGGACTCGGGTATGGCAGTACTTC.